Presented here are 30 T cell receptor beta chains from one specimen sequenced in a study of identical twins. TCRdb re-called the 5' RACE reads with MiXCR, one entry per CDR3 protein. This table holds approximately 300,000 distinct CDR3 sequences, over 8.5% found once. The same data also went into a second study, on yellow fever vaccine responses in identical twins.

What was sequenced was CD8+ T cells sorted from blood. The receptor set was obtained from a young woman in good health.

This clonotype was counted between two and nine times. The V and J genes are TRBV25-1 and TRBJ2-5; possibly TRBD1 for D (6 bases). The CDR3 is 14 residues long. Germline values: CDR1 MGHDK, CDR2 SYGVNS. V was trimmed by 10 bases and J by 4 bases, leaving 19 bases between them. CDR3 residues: CATDPQGLLETQYF. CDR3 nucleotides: TGTGCCACAGACCCACAGGGATTGTTAGAGACCCAGTACTTC.

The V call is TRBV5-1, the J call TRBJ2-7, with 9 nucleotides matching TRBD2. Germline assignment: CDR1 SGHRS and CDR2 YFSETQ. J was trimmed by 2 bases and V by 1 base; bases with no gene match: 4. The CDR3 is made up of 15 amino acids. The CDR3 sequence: CASSLQRGAAYEQYF. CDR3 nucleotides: TGCGCCAGCAGCTTGCAGCGGGGGGCGGCCTACGAGCAGTACTTC.

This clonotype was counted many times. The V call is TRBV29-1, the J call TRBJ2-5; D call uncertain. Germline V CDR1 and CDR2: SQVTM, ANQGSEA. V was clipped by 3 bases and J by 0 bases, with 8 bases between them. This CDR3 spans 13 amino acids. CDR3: CSVESEYQETQYF. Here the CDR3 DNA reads TGCAGCGTTGAGTCAGAGTACCAAGAGACCCAGTACTTC. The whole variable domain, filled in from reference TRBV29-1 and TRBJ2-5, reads SAVISQKPSRDICQRGTSLTIQCQVDSQVTMMFWYRQQPGQSLTLIATANQGSEATYESGFVIDKFPISRPNLTFSTLTVSNMSPEDSSIYLCSVESEYQETQYFGPGTRLLVL.

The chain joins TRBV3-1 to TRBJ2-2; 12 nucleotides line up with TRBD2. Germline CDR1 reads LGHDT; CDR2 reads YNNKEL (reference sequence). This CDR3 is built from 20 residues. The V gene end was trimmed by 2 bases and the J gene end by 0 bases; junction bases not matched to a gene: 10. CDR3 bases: TGTGCCAGCAGCCAACCCTTCGGACTAGCGGGGCTATCGAACACCGGGGAGCTGTTTTTT. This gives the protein CASSQPFGLAGLSNTGELFF. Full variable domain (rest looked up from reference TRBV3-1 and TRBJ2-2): DTAVSQTPKYLVTQMGNDKSIKCEQNLGHDTMYWYKQDSKKFLKIMFSYNNKELIINETVPNRFSPKSPDKAHLNLHINSLELGDSAVYFCASSQPFGLAGLSNTGELFFGEGSRLTVL.

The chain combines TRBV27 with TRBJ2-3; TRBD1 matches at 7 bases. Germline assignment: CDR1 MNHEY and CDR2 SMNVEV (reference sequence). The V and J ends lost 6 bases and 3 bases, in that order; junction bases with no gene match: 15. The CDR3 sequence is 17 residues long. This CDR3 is CASSEIRVGGITDTQYF. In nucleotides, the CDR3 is TGTGCCAGCAGCGAAATAAGGGTAGGGGGCATAACAGATACGCAGTATTTT.

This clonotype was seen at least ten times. The CDR3 DNA sequence: TGTGCCAGCAGCGCCCTGACAGGGGTCACTGAAGCTTTCTTT. It specifies CASSALTGVTEAFF. V usage is TRBV9 and J usage is TRBJ1-1; TRBD1 agrees at 8 bases. The CDR3 sequence is 14 residues long. Germline V gene sequence: CDR1 SGDLS, CDR2 YYNGEE. The ends lost 3 bases at V and 4 bases at J; junction bases unmatched: 5.

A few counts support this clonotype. The CDR3 DNA reads as TGCGCCAGCAGCCAAGGGCGGACAGTAGGTGAAGCTTTCTTT. Its protein product is CASSQGRTVGEAFF. The rearrangement uses TRBV4-1 and TRBJ1-1; a weak D match, TRBD1 (6 bases). The CDR3 runs to 14 residues. V was trimmed by 1 base and J by 7 bases, leaving 13 bases between them. Per germline, CDR1 MGHRA and CDR2 YSYEKL.

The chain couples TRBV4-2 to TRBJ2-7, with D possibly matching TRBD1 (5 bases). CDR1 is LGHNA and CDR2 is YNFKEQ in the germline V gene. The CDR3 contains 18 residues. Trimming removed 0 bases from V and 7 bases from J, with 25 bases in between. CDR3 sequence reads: CASSQDQGLGRNEMEQYF. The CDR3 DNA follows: TGTGCCAGCAGCCAAGATCAAGGGTTGGGGCGCAACGAAATGGAGCAGTACTTC.

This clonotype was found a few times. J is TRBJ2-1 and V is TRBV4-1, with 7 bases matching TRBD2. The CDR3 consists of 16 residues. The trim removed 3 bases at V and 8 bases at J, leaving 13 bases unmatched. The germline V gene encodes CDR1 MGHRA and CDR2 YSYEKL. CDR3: CASSQSAGLGNDEQFF. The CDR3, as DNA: TGCGCCAGCAGCCAGTCGGCCGGACTAGGTAACGATGAGCAGTTCTTC.

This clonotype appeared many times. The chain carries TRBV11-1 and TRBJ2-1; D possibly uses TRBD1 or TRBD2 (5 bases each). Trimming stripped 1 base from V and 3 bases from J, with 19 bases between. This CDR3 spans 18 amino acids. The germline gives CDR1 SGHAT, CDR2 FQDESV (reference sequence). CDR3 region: CASSLEGRRGKVYNEQFF. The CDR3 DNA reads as TGTGCCAGCAGCTTAGAGGGACGGAGAGGGAAGGTCTACAATGAGCAGTTCTTC.

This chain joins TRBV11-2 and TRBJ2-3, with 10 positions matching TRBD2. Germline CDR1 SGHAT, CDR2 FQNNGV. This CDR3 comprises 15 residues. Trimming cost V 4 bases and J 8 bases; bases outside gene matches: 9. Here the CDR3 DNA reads TGTGCCAGCAGCTCCCCAGGGGGGACTAGCGCTACGCAGTATTTT. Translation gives CASSSPGGTSATQYF.

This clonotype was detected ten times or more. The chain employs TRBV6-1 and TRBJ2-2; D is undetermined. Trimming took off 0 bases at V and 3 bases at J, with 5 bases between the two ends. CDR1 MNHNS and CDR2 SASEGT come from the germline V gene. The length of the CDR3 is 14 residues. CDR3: CASSEALDTGELFF. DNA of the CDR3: TGTGCCAGCAGTGAAGCGCTGGACACCGGGGAGCTGTTTTTT.

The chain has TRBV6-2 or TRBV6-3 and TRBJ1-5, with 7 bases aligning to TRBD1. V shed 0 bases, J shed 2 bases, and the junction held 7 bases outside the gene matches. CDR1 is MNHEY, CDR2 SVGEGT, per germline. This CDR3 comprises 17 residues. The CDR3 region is CASSYSEGAGGNQPQHF. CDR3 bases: TGTGCCAGCAGTTACTCGGAGGGGGCAGGGGGCAATCAGCCCCAGCATTTT.

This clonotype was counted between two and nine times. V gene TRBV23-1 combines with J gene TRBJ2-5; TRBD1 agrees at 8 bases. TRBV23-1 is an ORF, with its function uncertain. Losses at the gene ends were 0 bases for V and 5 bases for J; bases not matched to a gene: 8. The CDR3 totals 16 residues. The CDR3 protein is CASSQSLQGEGETQYF. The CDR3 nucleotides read TGCGCCAGCAGTCAATCGTTACAGGGGGAAGGGGAGACCCAGTACTTC.

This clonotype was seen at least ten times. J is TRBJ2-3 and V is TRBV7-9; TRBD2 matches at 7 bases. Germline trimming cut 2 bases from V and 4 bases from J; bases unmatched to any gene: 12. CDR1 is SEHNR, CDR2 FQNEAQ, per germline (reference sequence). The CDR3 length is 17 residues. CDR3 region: CASSLYGTTGRADTQYF. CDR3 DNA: TGTGCCAGCAGCTTATACGGGACTACTGGGCGAGCAGATACGCAGTATTTT.

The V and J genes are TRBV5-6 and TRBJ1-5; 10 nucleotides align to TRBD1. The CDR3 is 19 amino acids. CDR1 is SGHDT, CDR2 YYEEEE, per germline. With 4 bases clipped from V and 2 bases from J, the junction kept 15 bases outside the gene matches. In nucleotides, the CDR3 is TGTGCCAGCAGCCCGGGACCCGGGACAGGGGTCGATCGCAATCAGCCCCAGCATTTT. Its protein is CASSPGPGTGVDRNQPQHF.

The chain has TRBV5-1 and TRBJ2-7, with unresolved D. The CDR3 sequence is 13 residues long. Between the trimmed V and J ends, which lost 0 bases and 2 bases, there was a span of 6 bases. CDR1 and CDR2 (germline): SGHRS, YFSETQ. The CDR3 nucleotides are TGCGCCAGCAGCTTGGAGATACCCTACGAGCAGTACTTC. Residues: CASSLEIPYEQYF.

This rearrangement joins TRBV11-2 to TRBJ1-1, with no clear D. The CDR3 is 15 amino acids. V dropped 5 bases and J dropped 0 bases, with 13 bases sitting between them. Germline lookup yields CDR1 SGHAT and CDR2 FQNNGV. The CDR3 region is CASSATRVMNTEAFF. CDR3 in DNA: TGTGCCAGCAGCGCGACCCGGGTCATGAACACTGAAGCTTTCTTT.

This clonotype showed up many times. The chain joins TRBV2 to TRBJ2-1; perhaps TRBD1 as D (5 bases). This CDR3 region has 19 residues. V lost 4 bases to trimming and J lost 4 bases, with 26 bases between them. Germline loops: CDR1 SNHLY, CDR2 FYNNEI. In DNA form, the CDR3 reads TGTGCCAGCAGTGTACGAGTAGGGGAACGCGACCCTTTTTACAATGAGCAGTTCTTC. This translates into CASSVRVGERDPFYNEQFF.

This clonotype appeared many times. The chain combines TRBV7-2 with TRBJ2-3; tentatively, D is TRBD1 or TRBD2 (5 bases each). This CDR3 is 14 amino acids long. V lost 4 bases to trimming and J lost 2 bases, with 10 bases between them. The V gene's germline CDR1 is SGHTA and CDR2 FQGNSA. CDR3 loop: CASSWPGTTDTQYF. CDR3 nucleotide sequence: TGTGCCAGCAGCTGGCCCGGGACCACAGATACGCAGTATTTT.

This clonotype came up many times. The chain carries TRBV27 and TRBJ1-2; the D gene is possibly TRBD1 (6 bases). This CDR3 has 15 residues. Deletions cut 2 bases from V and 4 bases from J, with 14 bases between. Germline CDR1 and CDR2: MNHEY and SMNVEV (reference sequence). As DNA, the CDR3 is TGTGCCAGCAGTTTACGGTTGGGGGGCGGCTATGGCTACACCTTC. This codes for CASSLRLGGGYGYTF.

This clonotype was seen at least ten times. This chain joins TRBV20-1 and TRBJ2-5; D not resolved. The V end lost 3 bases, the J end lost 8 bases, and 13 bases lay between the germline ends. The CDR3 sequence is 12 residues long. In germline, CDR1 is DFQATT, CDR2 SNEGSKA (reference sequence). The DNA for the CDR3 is TGCAGTGCTAGTGCCGGGTTGGGTACCCAGTACTTC. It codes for CSASAGLGTQYF.

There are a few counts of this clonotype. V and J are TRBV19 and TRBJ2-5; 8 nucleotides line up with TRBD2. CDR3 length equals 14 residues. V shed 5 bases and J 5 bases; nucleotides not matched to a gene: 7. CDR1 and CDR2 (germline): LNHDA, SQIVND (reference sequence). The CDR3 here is CASSGSGTPETQYF. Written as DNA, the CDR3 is TGTGCCAGTAGTGGTAGCGGGACCCCCGAGACCCAGTACTTC.

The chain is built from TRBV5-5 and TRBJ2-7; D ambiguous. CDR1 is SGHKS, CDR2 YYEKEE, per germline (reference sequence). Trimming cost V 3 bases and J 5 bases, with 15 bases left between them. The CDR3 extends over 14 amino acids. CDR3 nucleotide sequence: TGTGCCAGCAGCTATCCAGGTATGACGGACGAGCAGTACTTC. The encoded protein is CASSYPGMTDEQYF.

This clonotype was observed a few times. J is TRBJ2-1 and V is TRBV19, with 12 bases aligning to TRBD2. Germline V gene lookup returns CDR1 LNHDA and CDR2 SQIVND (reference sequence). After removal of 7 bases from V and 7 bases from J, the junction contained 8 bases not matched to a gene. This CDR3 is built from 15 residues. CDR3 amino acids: CASTTTGLAGNEQFF. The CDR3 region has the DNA TGTGCCAGTACCACAACCGGACTAGCGGGAAATGAGCAGTTCTTC.

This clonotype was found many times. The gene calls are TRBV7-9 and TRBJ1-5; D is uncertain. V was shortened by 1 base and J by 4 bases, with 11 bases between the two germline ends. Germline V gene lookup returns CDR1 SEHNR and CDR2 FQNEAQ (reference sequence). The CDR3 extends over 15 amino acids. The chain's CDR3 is CASSLGGLSNQPQHF. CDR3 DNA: TGTGCCAGCAGCTTAGGAGGCCTCTCAAATCAGCCCCAGCATTTT. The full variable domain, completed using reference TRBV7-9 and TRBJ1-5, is DTGVSQNPRHKITKRGQNVTFRCDPISEHNRLYWYRQTLGQGPEFLTYFQNEAQLEKSRLLSDRFSAERPKGSFSTLEIQRTEQGDSAMYLCASSLGGLSNQPQHFGDGTRLSIL.

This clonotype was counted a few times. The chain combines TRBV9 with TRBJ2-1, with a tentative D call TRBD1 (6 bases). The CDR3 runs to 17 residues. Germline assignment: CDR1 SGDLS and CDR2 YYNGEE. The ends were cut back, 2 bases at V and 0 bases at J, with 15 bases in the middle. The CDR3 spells CASSVSRDTSSYNEQFF. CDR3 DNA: TGTGCCAGCAGCGTCAGCCGGGACACGAGCTCCTACAATGAGCAGTTCTTC.

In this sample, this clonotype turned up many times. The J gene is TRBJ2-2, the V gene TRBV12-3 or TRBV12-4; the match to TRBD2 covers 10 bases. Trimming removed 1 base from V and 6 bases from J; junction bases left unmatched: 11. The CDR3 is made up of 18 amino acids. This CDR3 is CASSLVLAGDYSAGELFF. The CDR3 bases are TGTGCCAGCAGTTTAGTCCTAGCGGGAGATTATTCGGCCGGGGAGCTGTTTTTT.

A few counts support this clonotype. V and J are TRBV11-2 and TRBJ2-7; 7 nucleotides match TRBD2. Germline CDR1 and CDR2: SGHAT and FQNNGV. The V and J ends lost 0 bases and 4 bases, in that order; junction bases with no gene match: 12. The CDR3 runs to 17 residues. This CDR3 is CASSLDVAGRGPYEQYF. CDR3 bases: TGTGCCAGCAGCTTAGATGTAGCGGGCCGAGGACCTTACGAGCAGTACTTC.

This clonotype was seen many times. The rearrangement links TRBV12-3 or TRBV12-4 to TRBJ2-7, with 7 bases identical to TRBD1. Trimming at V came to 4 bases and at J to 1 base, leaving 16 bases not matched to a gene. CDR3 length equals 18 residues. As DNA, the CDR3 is TGTGCCAGCAGTTCCTCATCGGATCCCGGGACAGATTCCTACGAGCAGTACTTC. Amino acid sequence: CASSSSSDPGTDSYEQYF.